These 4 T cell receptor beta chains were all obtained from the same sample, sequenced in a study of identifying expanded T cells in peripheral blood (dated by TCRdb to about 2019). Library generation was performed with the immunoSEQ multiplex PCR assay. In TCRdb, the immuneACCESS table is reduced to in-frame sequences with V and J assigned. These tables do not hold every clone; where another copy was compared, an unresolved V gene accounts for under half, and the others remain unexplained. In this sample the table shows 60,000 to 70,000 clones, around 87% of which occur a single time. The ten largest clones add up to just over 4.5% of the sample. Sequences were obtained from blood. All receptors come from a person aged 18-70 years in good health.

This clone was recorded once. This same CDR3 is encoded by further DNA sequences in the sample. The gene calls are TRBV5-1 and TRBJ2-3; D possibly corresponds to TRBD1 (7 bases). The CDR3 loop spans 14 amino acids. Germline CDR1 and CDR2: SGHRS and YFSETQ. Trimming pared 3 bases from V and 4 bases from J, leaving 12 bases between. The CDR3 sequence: CASSSQGEADTQYF. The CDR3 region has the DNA TGCGCCAGCAGCTCCCAGGGGGAGGCAGATACGCAGTATTTT.

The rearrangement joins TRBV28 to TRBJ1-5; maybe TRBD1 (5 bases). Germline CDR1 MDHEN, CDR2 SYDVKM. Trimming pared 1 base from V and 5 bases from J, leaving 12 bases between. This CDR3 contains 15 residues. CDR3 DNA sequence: TGTGCCAGCAGTTTATCCAGGGATGATGATCAGCCCCAGCATTTT. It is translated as CASSLSRDDDQPQHF.

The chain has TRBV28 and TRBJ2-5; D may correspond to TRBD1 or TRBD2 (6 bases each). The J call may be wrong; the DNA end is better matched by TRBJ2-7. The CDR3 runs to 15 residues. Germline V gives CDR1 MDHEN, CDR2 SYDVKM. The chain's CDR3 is CASLPALGGSNEQYF. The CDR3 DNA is TGTGCCAGTCTTCCTGCCCTGGGGGGCTCGAACGAGCAGTACTTC.

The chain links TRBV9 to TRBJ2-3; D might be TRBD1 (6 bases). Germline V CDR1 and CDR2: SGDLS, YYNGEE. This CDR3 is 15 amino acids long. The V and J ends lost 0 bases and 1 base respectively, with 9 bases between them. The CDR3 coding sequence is TGTGCCAGCAGCGTAGCGGGACACCGCACAGATACGCAGTATTTT. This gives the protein CASSVAGHRTDTQYF.